These 30 T cell receptor beta chains were sequenced from one sample in a study of read filtering for tumor transcriptome and immune sequencing. The library was built from approximately 400 ng RNA with molecular barcoded adaptors for alpha/delta and beta/gamma chains. TCRdb re-called the reads with MiXCR, one entry per CDR3 protein. Here the sample spans 85,000 or so distinct CDR3 sequences, around an eighth being singletons. The sequenced sample was a population of CD138-negative cells sorted from bone marrow. The origin of the receptors is a donor over 35 with multiple myeloma.

This clonotype was seen only a few times. A much more abundant neighbour one base away suggests this may be a read error. The CDR3 ends on some other residue instead of the conserved phenylalanine or tryptophan, so this is likely a read error. The chain joins TRBV11-1 to TRBJ2-6; 7 bases align to TRBD2. This CDR3 is built from 15 residues. Trimming at V came to 3 bases and at J to 2 bases, leaving 1 base not matched to a gene. Germline V gene sequence: CDR1 SGHAT, CDR2 FQDESV (reference sequence). CDR3 coding DNA: TGTGCCAGCAGCTTTGGACTAGCTGGGGCCAACGTCCTGACTTCC. Translated, it gives CASSFGLAGANVLTS.

Ten or more counts support this clonotype. The rearrangement links TRBV28 to TRBJ2-1; D remains ambiguous. V was shortened by 4 bases and J by 4 bases, with 2 bases between the two germline ends. There are 11 residues in the CDR3. CDR1 and CDR2 from the germline V gene are MDHEN and SYDVKM. CDR3 sequence reads: CASSWYNEQFF. The CDR3 nucleotides are TGTGCCAGCAGTTGGTACAATGAGCAGTTCTTC. Full variable domain (outside the CDR3, taken from reference TRBV28 and TRBJ2-1): DVKVTQSSRYLVKRTGEKVFLECVQDMDHENMFWYRQDPGLGLRLIYFSYDVKMKEKGDIPEGYSVSREKKERFSLILESASTNQTSMYLCASSWYNEQFFGPGTRLTVL.

This clonotype was detected many times. J is TRBJ1-5 and V is TRBV18; 8 bases match TRBD1. The length of the CDR3 is 16 residues. The V segment lost 6 bases and the J segment 3 bases; nucleotides outside the gene matches: 10. Germline V lookup: CDR1 KGHSH, CDR2 LQKENI. CDR3 loop: CASSYRDRGNNQPQHF. The CDR3, as DNA: TGTGCCAGCTCCTACCGCGACAGGGGCAACAATCAGCCCCAGCATTTT.

Many counts were recorded for this clonotype. The J gene is TRBJ2-1, the V gene TRBV27; the match to TRBD2 covers 12 bases. From germline, CDR1 is MNHEY and CDR2 SMNVEV (reference sequence). V trimming: 0 bases; J trimming: 8 bases; junction bases outside the gene matches: 5. The length of the CDR3 is 16 residues. The CDR3 bases are TGTGCCAGCAGTTTATCCTCTAGCGGGAGGGCGGATGAGCAGTTCTTC. Its protein product is CASSLSSSGRADEQFF.

In this sample, this clonotype turned up many times. V and J are TRBV20-1 and TRBJ2-2; 11 bases fit TRBD2. This CDR3 has 14 residues. Trimming took 2 bases from V and 5 from J; bases not matched to a gene: 1. In germline, CDR1 is DFQATT, CDR2 SNEGSKA (reference sequence). The CDR3 reads CSARRTSGTGELFF. The CDR3 DNA follows: TGCAGTGCTAGAAGGACTAGCGGGACCGGGGAGCTGTTTTTT.

At least ten counts were recorded for this clonotype. V usage is TRBV10-3 and J usage is TRBJ2-5; D ambiguous. The ends were cut back, 4 bases at V and 5 bases at J, with 20 bases in the middle. The CDR3 is 16 amino acids. CDR1 is ENHRY and CDR2 is SYGVKD in the germline V gene. The CDR3 nucleotides are TGTGCCATCAGTGCAAACGATGCTGGGTTGCGGGAGACCCAGTACTTC. It encodes CAISANDAGLRETQYF.

This clonotype has ten or more counts. The chain's CDR3 is CASSTLAGDSSYEQYF. CDR3 in DNA: TGTGCCAGCAGCACCTTAGCGGGGGATAGCTCCTACGAGCAGTACTTC. The rearrangement links TRBV7-9 to TRBJ2-7; 9 nucleotides agree with TRBD2. The CDR3 extends over 16 amino acids. Trimming removed 5 bases from V and 0 bases from J; junction bases left unmatched: 8. Germline V lookup: CDR1 SEHNR, CDR2 FQNEAQ (reference sequence).

Regarding this clonotype: Sequence at one end of the junction differs from germline and may be a read error. The chain employs TRBV14 and TRBJ2-5; 7 positions agree with TRBD1. Germline V lookup: CDR1 SGHDN, CDR2 FVKESK. This CDR3 region has 15 residues. The CDR3, as DNA: TGTACCAGCAGCCAAGATCCGCGACAGGGAGAGACCCAGTACTTC. Amino acids: CTSSQDPRQGETQYF.

The rearrangement uses TRBV7-2 and TRBJ2-7; D remains ambiguous. The V gene lost 2 bases and the J gene lost 0 bases, with 11 bases spanning the gap. The CDR3 spans 15 residues. The V gene's germline CDR1 is SGHTA and CDR2 FQGNSA. The CDR3 loop reads CASSLTGGTSYEQYF. DNA of the CDR3: TGTGCCAGCAGCTTAACGGGCGGAACCTCCTACGAGCAGTACTTC.

This clonotype was seen ten or more times. The chain recombines TRBV5-1 with TRBJ2-1; 11 bases agree with TRBD1. This CDR3 is built from 14 residues. The J segment lost 8 bases and the V segment lost 6 bases, leaving 7 bases of the junction unmatched. Germline V gives CDR1 SGHRS, CDR2 YFSETQ. CDR3 sequence reads: CASTRTGGVDEQFF. Written as DNA, the CDR3 is TGCGCCAGCACCAGGACAGGGGGCGTGGATGAGCAGTTCTTC.

The sample holds a few counts of this clonotype. A clone one base away is much larger, so this may be a read error. The chain uses TRBV7-3 and TRBJ2-1, with D uncertain. This CDR3 spans 13 amino acids. The germline gives CDR1 SGHTA, CDR2 FQGTGA. The CDR3 region is CASGLPFNNEQFF. DNA for the CDR3: TGTGCCAGCGGCTTACCATTTAACAATGAGCAGTTCTTC.

This clonotype was counted many times. This chain links TRBV2 with TRBJ2-2; the D gene is possibly TRBD1 (5 bases). The CDR3 runs to 12 residues. V shed 6 bases and J shed 6 bases, with 8 bases lying between them. CDR1 and CDR2 (germline): SNHLY, FYNNEI. CDR3 in amino acids: CASRGLPGELFF. The CDR3 nucleotides read TGTGCCAGCAGGGGGCTCCCCGGGGAGCTGTTTTTT.

This clonotype showed up just a few times. This may be a read error, as it is one base from a much larger clone. The chain couples TRBV14 to TRBJ1-1; D unclear. The CDR3 loop spans 14 amino acids. Germline V gene data show CDR1 as SGHDN and CDR2 as FVKESK. CDR3 sequence: CASSQEPANTVAFF. The CDR3 DNA follows: TGTGCCAGCAGCCAAGAGCCAGCGAACACTGTAGCTTTCTTT.

At least ten counts were recorded for this clonotype. The chain recombines TRBV7-9 with TRBJ2-1; D is uncertain. Germline V gives CDR1 SEHNR, CDR2 FQNEAQ (reference sequence). The CDR3 covers 13 residues. V was trimmed by 5 bases and J by 2 bases, leaving 7 bases between them. The CDR3 region is CASSNNAYNEQFF. CDR3 DNA: TGTGCCAGCAGCAACAACGCCTACAATGAGCAGTTCTTC. Variable domain in full (rest from reference TRBV7-9 and TRBJ2-1): DTGVSQNPRHKITKRGQNVTFRCDPISEHNRLYWYRQTLGQGPEFLTYFQNEAQLEKSRLLSDRFSAERPKGSFSTLEIQRTEQGDSAMYLCASSNNAYNEQFFGPGTRLTVL.

This clonotype was seen more than once but under ten times. The genes are TRBV4-1 and TRBJ2-7; the D gene is possibly TRBD2 (6 bases). In germline, CDR1 is MGHRA, CDR2 YSYEKL. This CDR3 spans 18 amino acids. Trimming pared 0 bases from V and 0 bases from J, leaving 18 bases between. The CDR3: CASSQERAGSGSSYEQYF. CDR3 bases: TGCGCCAGCAGCCAAGAACGGGCGGGGAGCGGTAGCTCCTACGAGCAGTACTTC.

This clonotype was seen many times. J is TRBJ1-1 and V is TRBV7-9; D gene ambiguous. V shed 2 bases and J shed 0 bases, with 4 bases lying between them. The CDR3 covers 13 residues. CDR1 SEHNR and CDR2 FQNEAQ come from the germline V gene (reference sequence). CDR3: CASSLQMNTEAFF. The CDR3 DNA is TGTGCCAGCAGCTTACAAATGAACACTGAAGCTTTCTTT.

V and J are TRBV20-1 and TRBJ2-5; the D gene is possibly TRBD2 (7 bases). Trimming removed 0 bases from V and 5 bases from J, with 16 bases in between. The length of the CDR3 is 15 residues. Germline V gene data show CDR1 as DFQATT and CDR2 as SNEGSKA (reference sequence). The CDR3 loop is CSARERGQPEETQYF. As DNA, the CDR3 is TGCAGTGCTAGAGAGCGGGGGCAGCCAGAGGAGACCCAGTACTTC.

This clonotype was counted many times. The chain joins TRBV29-1 to TRBJ1-1, with D possibly being TRBD1 (6 bases). This CDR3 comprises 14 residues. V was shortened by 7 bases and J by 0 bases, with 15 bases between the two germline ends. Germline V gives CDR1 SQVTM, CDR2 ANQGSEA. The CDR3 DNA reads as TGCAGCGCCGACCCCGGGACATTGAACACTGAAGCTTTCTTT. Its translation: CSADPGTLNTEAFF.

This clonotype has a count of ten or more. The chain combines TRBV28 with TRBJ1-1; TRBD1 aligns across 7 bases. CDR3 length equals 11 residues. Unmatched junction bases numbered 5, after V lost 5 bases and J lost 11 bases. Looked up from germline, CDR1 is MDHEN and CDR2 is SYDVKM. In DNA, the CDR3 is TGTGCCAGCAGTCCGGACAGGAGGGCTTTCTTT. Its protein product is CASSPDRRAFF.

For this clonotype: Given a much more abundant clone one base away, this may be a read error. This chain uses TRBV6-1 with TRBJ2-5; a possible D gene is TRBD2 (6 bases). Trimming removed 10 bases from V and 13 bases from J, with 19 bases in between. This CDR3 is 11 amino acids long. Germline V gene sequence: CDR1 MNHNS, CDR2 SASEGT. This chain's CDR3 is CATLGRGILYF. The DNA of the CDR3 is TGTGCCACCCTAGGCCGGGGGATCCTGTACTTC.

This clonotype was counted many times. Here the CDR3 DNA reads TGCAGTGCTGGTGGGGTGGGTCAGTCAGCCCAGCATTTT. Translating it yields CSAGGVGQSAQHF. The V call is TRBV20-1, the J call TRBJ1-5; D unclear. V gave up 5 bases and J gave up 11 bases, with 19 bases separating them. The CDR3 has 13 residues. Germline CDR1 DFQATT, CDR2 SNEGSKA (reference sequence).

A note on this clonotype: The CDR3 ends on some other residue instead of the conserved phenylalanine or tryptophan, so this is likely a read error. The DNA is left out, because the CDR3 cannot be placed on it with certainty; the CDR3 is given as TCRdb lists it. The J gene is TRBJ2-1, the V gene TRBV10-3; the DNA was not compared with TRBD1, the D call given in the table. The CDR3 contains 16 residues when both ends are counted. Germline loops: CDR1 ENHRY, CDR2 SYGVKD. CDR3 protein: CAITHSRASSYNEQIY.

There are many counts of this clonotype. CDR3 bases: TGTGCCAGCAGCTCCGTGGAGATCACCGGGGAGCTGTTTTTT. Translation gives CASSSVEITGELFF. V usage is TRBV7-8 and J usage is TRBJ2-2; no definite D call. V was trimmed by 4 bases and J by 4 bases, leaving 10 bases between them. The CDR3 consists of 14 residues. Germline CDR1 reads SGHVS; CDR2 reads FQNEAQ.

This clonotype was counted at least ten times. The CDR3 DNA sequence: TGTGCCTGGAGCGCCTCTAGCCTTGAGACGCAGTATTTT. Translating gives CAWSASSLETQYF. The rearrangement links TRBV30 to TRBJ2-3; D might be TRBD2 (5 bases). The V end lost 3 bases, the J end lost 9 bases, and 16 bases lay between the germline ends. CDR1 and CDR2 (germline): GTSNPN, SVGIG (reference sequence). CDR3 length: 13 residues.

There are many counts of this clonotype. This chain links TRBV20-1 with TRBJ1-2; D is undetermined. This CDR3 spans 12 amino acids. V lost 3 bases and J lost 5, with 10 bases in between. Per the germline V gene, CDR1 is DFQATT and CDR2 is SNEGSKA (reference sequence). The CDR3 DNA is TGCAGTGCTAGTCCGGGGTATTATGGCTACACCTTC. It codes for CSASPGYYGYTF.

There are many counts of this clonotype. The chain employs TRBV29-1 and TRBJ2-1; D may be TRBD1 or TRBD2 (5 bases each). This CDR3 has 13 amino acids. Trimming cost V 8 bases and J 7 bases, with 18 bases left between them. Germline V gene data show CDR1 as SQVTM and CDR2 as ANQGSEA. The CDR3 region is CSFAPYWGNEQFF. CDR3 sequence (DNA): TGCAGCTTCGCACCATACTGGGGGAATGAGCAGTTCTTC.

This sequence joins TRBV21-1 and TRBJ2-1; the table's D call TRBD1 went unverified against the DNA. TRBV21-1 is deemed a pseudogene. This CDR3 region has 17 residues. CDR3 DNA: TGTGCCAGCAGCAAAGCCGCAGACAGTGCAAGTGGCGATGATCAGTTCTTC. It specifies CASSKAADSASGDDQFF.

There are a few counts of this clonotype. This sequence joins TRBV11-2 and TRBJ2-1, with D possibly TRBD1 on 5 matching bases. Germline lookup yields CDR1 SGHAT and CDR2 FQNNGV. Trimming cost V 5 bases and J 3 bases, with 17 bases left between them. The CDR3 length is 16 residues. CDR3 in DNA: TGTGCCAGCAGCCCCCAGTGGGGCCAGGTCTACAATGAGCAGTTCTTC. Amino acids: CASSPQWGQVYNEQFF.

This clonotype was seen at least ten times. The chain has TRBV29-1 and TRBJ1-1, with TRBD1 as a possible D gene (6 bases). The V gene's germline CDR1 is SQVTM and CDR2 ANQGSEA. V was clipped by 3 bases and J by 5 bases, with 16 bases between them. This CDR3 has 14 residues. CDR3 in amino acids: CSVDLGGGGTEAFF. The DNA of the CDR3 is TGCAGCGTTGACCTCGGCGGAGGGGGGACTGAAGCTTTCTTT.

Comments on this clonotype: It may be a read error: a sequence one base away is much more abundant. The chain uses TRBV4-2 and TRBJ2-5; D is possibly TRBD2 (6 bases). Germline CDR1 reads LGHNA; CDR2 reads YNFKEQ. This CDR3 has 15 residues. CDR3 bases: TGTGCCAGCAGCCGATCAGCGACTAGTGAAGAGACCCTGTACTTC. Translated, it gives CASSRSATSEETLYF.